These T cell receptor beta chains were read from a single sample in a study of metastatic and nonmetastatic thyroid tumors. Using MiXCR, TCRdb reanalyzed the PCR reads. The sample holds approximately 31,000 clones, 25% to 35% seen once. Sample: blood. The receptors were gathered from a female donor with papillary thyroid cancer or a benign thyroid nodule (not recorded which). Some clones in this sample may be carry-over from other donors' samples. Both conserved end residues are part of each CDR3. The D gene is left open where the match is weak. Size values are once, few and many counts, or a class for expanded clones, and some rows have none.

CDR3aa,CDR3nt,d_gene,abundance,j_gene,v_gene
CASYRLAGGNTGELFF,TGTGCCAGTTACCGCCTAGCGGGAGGAAACACCGGGGAGCTGTTTTTT,TRBD2,NA,TRBJ2-2,TRBV6-1
CASSIGLGEKLFF,TGTGCCAGTAGTATAGGGTTAGGTGAAAAACTGTTTTTT,NA,few,TRBJ1-4,TRBV19
CSGGQGMTEAFF,TGCAGCGGGGGGCAGGGAATGACTGAAGCTTTCTTT,NA,many,TRBJ1-1,TRBV20-1
CASSLPGRKNIQYF,TGTGCCAGCAGTCTCCCGGGACGTAAAAACATTCAGTACTTC,NA,NA,TRBJ2-4,TRBV6-2/TRBV6-3
CSASTGQGGGGYTF,TGCAGTGCAAGCACCGGACAGGGAGGGGGTGGCTACACCTTC,TRBD1,NA,TRBJ1-2,TRBV20-1
CASSLYGTRELFF,TGTGCCAGCAGCTTATACGGGACCCGGGAGCTGTTTTTT,NA,NA,TRBJ2-2,TRBV7-2
CASRERGTTDTQYF,TGTGCCAGTAGAGAAAGGGGTACCACAGATACGCAGTATTTT,NA,many,TRBJ2-3,TRBV19
CASSLVGGTSTDTQYF,TGTGCCAGCAGCTTAGTGGGCGGGACAAGCACAGATACGCAGTATTTT,NA,NA,TRBJ2-3,TRBV11-2
CSARPGTSGGDTDTQYF,TGCAGTGCTAGACCCGGGACTAGCGGGGGGGACACAGATACGCAGTATTTT,TRBD2,NA,TRBJ2-3,TRBV20-1
CASNSVGGRTEQFF,TGTGCCAGCAATAGTGTCGGCGGGAGAACTGAGCAGTTCTTC,TRBD2,NA,TRBJ2-1,TRBV7-2
CASTLRTGGDGYTF,TGTGCCAGCACCCTCAGGACAGGAGGGGATGGCTACACCTTC,TRBD1,NA,TRBJ1-2,TRBV6-1
CASRAGGSNQPQHF,TGTGCCAGCAGGGCAGGTGGTAGCAATCAGCCCCAGCATTTT,NA,few,TRBJ1-5,TRBV6-2/TRBV6-3
CAIGQANTGELFF,TGTGCCATTGGACAGGCGAACACCGGGGAGCTGTTTTTT,TRBD1,many,TRBJ2-2,TRBV10-3
CASTKTSGRELFF,TGTGCCAGCACCAAGACTAGCGGACGGGAGCTGTTTTTT,TRBD2,many,TRBJ2-2,TRBV4-2
CASSRTATYEQYF,TGCGCCAGCAGCCGGACAGCTACCTACGAGCAGTACTTC,NA,NA,TRBJ2-7,TRBV5-1
CASSENTGRTDTQYF,TGCGCCAGCAGTGAGAATACCGGACGGACAGATACGCAGTATTTT,NA,NA,TRBJ2-3,TRBV10-1
CASSQEGWSEQYF,TGTGCCAGCAGCCAAGAGGGGTGGTCCGAGCAGTACTTC,NA,many,TRBJ2-7,TRBV4-2
CASSPGQGVNNEQFF,TGTGCCAGCAGCCCGGGACAGGGGGTTAACAATGAGCAGTTCTTC,TRBD1,many,TRBJ2-1,TRBV7-2
CASSFRLGQGGTGELFF,TGTGCCAGCAGTTTCCGTTTGGGACAGGGAGGTACCGGGGAGCTGTTTTTT,TRBD1,NA,TRBJ2-2,TRBV6-7
CASMRVMTGSYEQYF,TGCGCCAGCATGAGAGTTATGACAGGGTCCTACGAGCAGTACTTC,TRBD1,once,TRBJ2-7,TRBV5-1
CASSLEGRASSYNEQFF,TGCGCCAGCAGCTTGGAAGGCAGGGCAAGCTCCTACAATGAGCAGTTCTTC,NA,NA,TRBJ2-1,TRBV5-1
CASSFAAGGGNTIYF,TGTGCCAGCAGCTTTGCAGCCGGCGGAGGAAACACCATATATTTT,NA,many,TRBJ1-3,TRBV11-1
CASRTPYNEQFF,TGTGCCAGCAGGACCCCCTACAATGAGCAGTTCTTC,NA,few,TRBJ2-1,TRBV6-1
CASIWTGGLHEQYF,TGTGCCAGCATCTGGACAGGGGGCCTCCACGAGCAGTACTTC,TRBD1,NA,TRBJ2-7,TRBV6-1
CASSLTGFEAFF,TGTGCCAGCAGTCTAACTGGGTTTGAGGCTTTCTTT,NA,NA,TRBJ1-1,TRBV27
CASSLAGPLNEQFF,TGCGCCAGCAGCTTGGCAGGGCCCCTTAATGAGCAGTTCTTC,NA,NA,TRBJ2-1,TRBV5-1
CASSLDGKQAFF,TGCGCCAGCAGCTTGGACGGGAAACAAGCTTTCTTT,NA,NA,TRBJ1-1,TRBV5-1
CSAPSGSSYEQYF,TGCAGTGCGCCCTCCGGGAGCTCCTACGAGCAGTACTTC,NA,medium-sized,TRBJ2-7,TRBV20-1
CASSQDSTGAFEQYF,TGCGCCAGCAGCCAAGATTCGACAGGGGCCTTCGAGCAGTACTTC,TRBD1,NA,TRBJ2-7,TRBV4-3
CASSPRDREKLFF,TGTGCCAGCAGTCCTAGGGACAGGGAAAAACTGTTTTTT,TRBD1,NA,TRBJ1-4,TRBV27
CASSSAGGYNEQFF,TGCGCCAGCAGCTCCGCGGGAGGTTACAATGAGCAGTTCTTC,TRBD2,NA,TRBJ2-1,TRBV5-1
CASGQTGGADTEAFF,TGTGCCAGCGGCCAGACGGGGGGTGCAGACACTGAAGCTTTCTTT,NA,few,TRBJ1-1,TRBV6-1
CASSLGAEGWGGYTF,TGTGCCAGCAGCTTAGGGGCGGAGGGTTGGGGTGGCTACACCTTC,NA,NA,TRBJ1-2,TRBV11-3
CASSRGSTGTEAFF,TGTGCCAGCAGCCGAGGGTCTACTGGGACTGAAGCTTTCTTT,NA,NA,TRBJ1-1,TRBV28
CASSSGRQGSYEQYF,TGTGCCAGCAGTTCCGGAAGACAGGGTTCCTACGAGCAGTACTTC,TRBD1,NA,TRBJ2-7,TRBV6-2/TRBV6-3
CSARDSGTGGRYGYTF,TGCAGTGCTAGAGATTCGGGGACAGGGGGCCGGTATGGCTACACCTTC,TRBD1,NA,TRBJ1-2,TRBV20-1
CASSSGTSYEQYF,TGTGCCAGCAGCTCCGGGACTAGCTACGAGCAGTACTTC,TRBD2,medium-sized,TRBJ2-7,TRBV6-1
CARSPGTGVGYTF,TGTGCCCGGAGTCCAGGGACAGGGGTCGGCTACACCTTC,TRBD1,NA,TRBJ1-2,TRBV30
CASSYSGGEQYF,TGTGCCAGCAGTTACTCGGGTGGCGAGCAGTACTTC,NA,medium-sized,TRBJ2-7,TRBV6-2/TRBV6-3
CASGGTGTDTQYF,TGTGCCAGCGGGGGGACTGGCACAGATACGCAGTATTTT,NA,medium-sized,TRBJ2-3,TRBV28
CASSFSLDPSSTDTQYF,TGTGCCAGCAGCTTCTCACTGGACCCTTCTAGCACAGATACGCAGTATTTT,NA,many,TRBJ2-3,TRBV11-3
CASSSSRDRPVSWYF,TGTGCCAGCAGCTCCTCGCGGGACAGGCCCGTGAGCTGGTACTTC,TRBD1,once,TRBJ2-7,TRBV11-2
CASSESIGANSPLHF,TGTGCCAGCAGTGAAAGCATCGGAGCTAATTCACCCCTCCACTTT,NA,NA,TRBJ1-6,TRBV6-4
CASTRDSPYEQYF,TGTGCCAGCACCCGGGACTCACCCTACGAGCAGTACTTC,NA,NA,TRBJ2-7,TRBV5-6
CASSLGPRGKDTQYF,TGTGCCAGCAGCTTAGGGCCCCGGGGGAAAGATACGCAGTATTTT,NA,few,TRBJ2-3,TRBV7-2
CAWSDLTGGAGYTF,TGTGCCTGGAGTGACCTTACAGGGGGAGCTGGCTACACCTTC,TRBD1,NA,TRBJ1-2,TRBV30
CASSEELAIYEQYF,TGTGCCAGCAGTGAAGAACTAGCCATCTACGAGCAGTACTTC,NA,few,TRBJ2-7,TRBV6-1
CASSPLRTGVNAEAFF,TGTGCCAGCAGTCCCTTGAGGACAGGGGTGAACGCTGAAGCTTTCTTT,TRBD1,many,TRBJ1-1,TRBV28
CSGPRGGTLVNTEAFF,TGCAGTGGCCCCCGCGGCGGGACATTGGTGAACACTGAAGCTTTCTTT,NA,many,TRBJ1-1,TRBV20-1
CASSADSVTYGYTF,TGCGCCAGCAGCGCAGACAGCGTAACCTATGGCTACACCTTC,NA,NA,TRBJ1-2,TRBV5-1
CSAPTNLAGGGYEQYF,TGCAGTGCCCCTACGAATCTAGCGGGAGGTGGCTACGAGCAGTACTTC,TRBD2,NA,TRBJ2-7,TRBV20-1